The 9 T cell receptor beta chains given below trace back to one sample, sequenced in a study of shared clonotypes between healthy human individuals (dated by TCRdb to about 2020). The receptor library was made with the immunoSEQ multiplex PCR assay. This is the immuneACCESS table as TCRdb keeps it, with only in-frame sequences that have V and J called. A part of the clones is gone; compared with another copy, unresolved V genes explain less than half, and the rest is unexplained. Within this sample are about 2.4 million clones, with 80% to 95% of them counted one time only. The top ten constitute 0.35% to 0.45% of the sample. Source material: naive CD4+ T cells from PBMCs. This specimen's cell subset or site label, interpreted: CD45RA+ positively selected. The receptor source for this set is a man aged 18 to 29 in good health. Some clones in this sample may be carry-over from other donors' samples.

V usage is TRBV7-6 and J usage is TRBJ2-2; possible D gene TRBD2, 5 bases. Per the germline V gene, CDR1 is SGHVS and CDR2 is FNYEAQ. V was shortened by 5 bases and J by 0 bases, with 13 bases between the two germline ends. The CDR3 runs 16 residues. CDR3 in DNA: TGTGCCAGCAGCCCTCGCGGAGCGGCGAACACCGGGGAGCTGTTTTTT. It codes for CASSPRGAANTGELFF.

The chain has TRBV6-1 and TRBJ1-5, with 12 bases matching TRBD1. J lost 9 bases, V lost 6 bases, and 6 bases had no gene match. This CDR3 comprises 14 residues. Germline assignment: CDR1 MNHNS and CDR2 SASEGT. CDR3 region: CASSLGTGGWPQHF. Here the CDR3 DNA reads TGTGCCAGCAGCCTAGGGACAGGGGGCTGGCCCCAGCATTTT.

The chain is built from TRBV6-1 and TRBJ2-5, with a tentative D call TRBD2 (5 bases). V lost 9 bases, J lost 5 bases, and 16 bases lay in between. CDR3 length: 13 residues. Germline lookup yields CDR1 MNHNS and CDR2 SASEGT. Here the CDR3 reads CASIIGGGETQYF. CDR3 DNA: TGTGCCAGTATTATCGGAGGCGGGGAGACCCAGTACTTC.

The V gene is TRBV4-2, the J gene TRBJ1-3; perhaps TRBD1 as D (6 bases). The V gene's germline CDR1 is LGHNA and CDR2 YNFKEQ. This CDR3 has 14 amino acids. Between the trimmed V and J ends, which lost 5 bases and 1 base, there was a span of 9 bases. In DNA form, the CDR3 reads TGTGCCAGCAGCAAGACAGGATCTGGAAACACCATATATTTT. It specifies CASSKTGSGNTIYF.

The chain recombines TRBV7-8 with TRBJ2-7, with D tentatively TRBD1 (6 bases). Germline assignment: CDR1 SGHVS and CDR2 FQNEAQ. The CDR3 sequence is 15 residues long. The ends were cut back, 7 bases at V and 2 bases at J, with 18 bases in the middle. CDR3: CASTPTWTETYEQYF. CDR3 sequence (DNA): TGTGCCAGCACCCCAACCTGGACAGAAACCTACGAGCAGTACTTC.

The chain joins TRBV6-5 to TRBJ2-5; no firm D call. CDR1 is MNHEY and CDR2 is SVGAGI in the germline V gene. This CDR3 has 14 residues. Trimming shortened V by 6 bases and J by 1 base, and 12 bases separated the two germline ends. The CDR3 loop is CASSRGRPQETQYF. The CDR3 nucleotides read TGTGCCAGCAGCCGAGGACGGCCCCAAGAGACCCAGTACTTC.

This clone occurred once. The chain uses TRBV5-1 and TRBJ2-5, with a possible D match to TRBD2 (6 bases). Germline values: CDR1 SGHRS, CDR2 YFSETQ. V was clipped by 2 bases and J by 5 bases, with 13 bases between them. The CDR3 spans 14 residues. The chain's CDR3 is CASSFLLAEETQYF. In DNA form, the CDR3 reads TGCGCCAGCAGCTTTCTACTAGCCGAGGAGACCCAGTACTTC.

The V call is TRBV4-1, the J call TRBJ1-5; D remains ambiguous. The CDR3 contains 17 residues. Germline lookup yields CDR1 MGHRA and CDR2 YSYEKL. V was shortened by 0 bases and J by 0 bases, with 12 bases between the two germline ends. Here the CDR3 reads CASSQDAADYSNQPQHF. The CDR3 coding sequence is TGCGCCAGCAGCCAAGACGCGGCTGATTATAGCAATCAGCCCCAGCATTTT.

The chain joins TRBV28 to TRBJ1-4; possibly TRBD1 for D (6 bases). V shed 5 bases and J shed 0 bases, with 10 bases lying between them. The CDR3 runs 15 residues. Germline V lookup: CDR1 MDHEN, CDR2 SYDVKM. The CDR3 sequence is CASSEQGATNEKLFF. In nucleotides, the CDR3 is TGTGCCAGCAGTGAACAGGGAGCAACTAATGAAAAACTGTTTTTT.